This T cell receptor (beta chain) was retrieved from a study of CD8+ T cells in alopecia areata. V gave up 4 bases and J gave up 3 bases; unmatched junction bases: 5. CDR3 length: 14 amino acids. Germline V lookup: CDR1 GTSNPN, CDR2 SVGIG (reference sequence). Lesional scalp punch biopsies and peripheral blood came from alopecia areata patients. RNA was extracted and reverse transcribed into cDNA as the sequencing template. The table came from immunoSEQ multiplex PCR; TCRdb's copy has only in-frame clones and leaves some out. The table has fewer than 250,000 clones, approximately 61% seen once. Material: CD4+ T cells sorted from blood, obtained at week 0. The J gene is TRBJ2-3, the V gene TRBV30; TRBD1 aligns across 9 bases. The receptor's source is a human donor with alopecia areata. The CDR3 sequence: CAWIGQGMTDTQYF. As DNA, the CDR3 is TGTGCCTGGATAGGACAGGGGATGACAGATACGCAGTATTTT.